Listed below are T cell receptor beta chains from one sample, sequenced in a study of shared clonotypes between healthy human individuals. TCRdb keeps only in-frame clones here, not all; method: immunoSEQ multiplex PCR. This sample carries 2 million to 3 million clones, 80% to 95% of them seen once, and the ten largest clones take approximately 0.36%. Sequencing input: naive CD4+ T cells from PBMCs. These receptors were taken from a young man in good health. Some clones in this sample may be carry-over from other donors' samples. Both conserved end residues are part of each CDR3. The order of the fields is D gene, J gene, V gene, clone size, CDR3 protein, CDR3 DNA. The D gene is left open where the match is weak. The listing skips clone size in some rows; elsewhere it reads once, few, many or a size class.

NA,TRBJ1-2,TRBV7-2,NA,CASSLGPFSYGYTF,TGTGCCAGCAGCTTGGGACCCTTTAGCTATGGCTACACCTTC
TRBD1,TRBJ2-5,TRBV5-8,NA,CASSSLRTGFQETQYF,TGTGCCAGCAGCTCTTTAAGGACAGGGTTTCAAGAGACCCAGTACTTC
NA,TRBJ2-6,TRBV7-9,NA,CASSLGDSGANVLTF,TGTGCCAGCAGCTTAGGAGACTCTGGGGCCAACGTCCTGACTTTC
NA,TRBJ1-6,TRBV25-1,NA,CASSTGGIDSPLHF,TGTGCCAGCAGTACCGGAGGAATTGATTCACCCCTCCACTTT
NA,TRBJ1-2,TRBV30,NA,CAWSVLGASSGGYTF,TGTGCCTGGAGTGTACTCGGGGCGTCCTCTGGTGGCTACACCTTC
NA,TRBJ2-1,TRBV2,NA,CASSVGEAGQFF,TGTGCCAGCAGTGTAGGCGAGGCCGGGCAGTTCTTC
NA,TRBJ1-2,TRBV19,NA,CASSGEGQGYGYTF,TGTGCCAGTAGCGGAGAGGGACAAGGATATGGCTACACCTTC
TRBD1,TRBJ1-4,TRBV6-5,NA,CASSYNRGEKLFF,TGTGCCAGCAGTTATAACAGGGGTGAAAAACTGTTTTTT
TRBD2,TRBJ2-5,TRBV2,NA,CASSEARTSGSWGQETQYF,TGTGCCAGCAGTGAAGCCCGGACTAGCGGGAGTTGGGGCCAAGAGACCCAGTACTTC
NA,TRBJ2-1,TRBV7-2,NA,CASSQPPTNEQFF,TGTGCCAGCAGCCAACCCCCCACCAATGAGCAGTTCTTC
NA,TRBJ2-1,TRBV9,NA,CASSPTGASYNEQFF,TGTGCCAGCAGCCCCACTGGGGCTTCCTACAATGAGCAGTTCTTC
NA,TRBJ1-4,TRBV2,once,CASSQYRASGEKLFF,TGTGCCAGCAGTCAATACCGGGCTTCCGGAGAAAAACTGTTTTTT
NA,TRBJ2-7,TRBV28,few,CASSFPGSSYEQYF,TGTGCCAGCAGTTTCCCAGGTAGCTCCTACGAGCAGTACTTC
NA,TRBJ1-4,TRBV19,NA,CASNHKAQINEKLFF,TGTGCCAGTAACCACAAGGCCCAGATAAATGAAAAACTGTTTTTT
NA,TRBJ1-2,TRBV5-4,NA,CASSLSEYGYTF,TGTGCCAGCAGCTTGTCCGAATATGGCTACACCTTC
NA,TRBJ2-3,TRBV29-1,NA,CSVELTDTQYF,TGCAGCGTTGAACTCACAGATACGCAGTATTTT
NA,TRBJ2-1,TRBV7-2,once,CASSFHQSSYNEQFF,TGTGCCAGCAGCTTTCATCAGAGCTCCTACAATGAGCAGTTCTTC
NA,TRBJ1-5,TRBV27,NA,CASSPGRPRGSNQPQHF,TGTGCCAGCAGTCCAGGCCGTCCCCGGGGGAGCAATCAGCCCCAGCATTTT
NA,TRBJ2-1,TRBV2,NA,CASSSGTPQFF,TGTGCCAGCAGCTCCGGGACCCCACAGTTCTTC
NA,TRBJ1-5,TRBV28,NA,CASSGGRLWQPQHF,TGTGCCAGCAGTGGAGGACGTCTTTGGCAGCCCCAGCATTTT
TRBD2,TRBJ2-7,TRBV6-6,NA,CASSTLLAGVNEQYF,TGTGCCAGCAGTACCCTACTAGCGGGAGTCAACGAGCAGTACTTC
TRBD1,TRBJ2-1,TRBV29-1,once,CSVEAPRGGDYNEQFF,TGCAGCGTTGAGGCACCACGAGGGGGCGACTACAATGAGCAGTTCTTC
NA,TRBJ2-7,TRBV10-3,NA,CAIGSWRSNSYEQYF,TGTGCCATCGGGTCTTGGAGGAGTAACTCCTACGAGCAGTACTTC
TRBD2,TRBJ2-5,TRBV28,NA,CASTPGARSGKEQYF,TGTGCCAGCACCCCGGGAGCCCGGAGCGGGAAAGAGCAGTACTTC
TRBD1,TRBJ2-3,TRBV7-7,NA,CASSSGTGVSDTQYF,TGTGCCAGCAGCTCCGGGACAGGGGTTTCGGATACGCAGTATTTT
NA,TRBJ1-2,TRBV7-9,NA,CASSLAGSGGYTF,TGTGCCAGCAGCTTGGCGGGCTCGGGGGGCTACACCTTC
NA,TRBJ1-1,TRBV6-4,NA,CASSENRYTEAFF,TGTGCCAGCAGTGAGAACAGGTACACTGAAGCTTTCTTT
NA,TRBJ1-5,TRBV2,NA,CASRRDSNQPQHF,TGTGCCAGCAGGCGTGACAGCAATCAGCCCCAGCATTTT
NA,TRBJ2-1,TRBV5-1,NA,CASSLDYPYLNEQFF,TGCGCCAGCAGCTTAGACTATCCCTATCTCAATGAGCAGTTCTTC
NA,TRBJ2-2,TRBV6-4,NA,CASSGTGTGELFF,TGTGCCAGCAGCGGGACTGGAACCGGGGAGCTGTTTTTT
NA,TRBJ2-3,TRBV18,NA,CASSPPSRDGDTQYF,TGTGCCAGCTCACCACCGTCGCGGGATGGAGATACGCAGTATTTT
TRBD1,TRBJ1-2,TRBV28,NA,CASGGQGIGGYTF,TGTGCCTCCGGGGGACAGGGAATCGGCGGCTACACCTTC
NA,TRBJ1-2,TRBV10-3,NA,CAISEFSTGTDYGYTF,TGTGCCATCAGTGAGTTTTCGACAGGAACCGATTATGGCTACACCTTC
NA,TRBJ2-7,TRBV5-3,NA,CARSPLGLSSYEQYF,TGTGCCAGAAGCCCTTTGGGACTCTCCTCCTACGAGCAGTACTTC
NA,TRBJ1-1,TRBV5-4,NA,CASSLGIQNTEAFF,TGTGCCAGCAGCTTGGGGATTCAGAACACTGAAGCTTTCTTT
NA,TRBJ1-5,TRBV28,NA,CASRRGGGAYSNQPQHF,TGTGCCAGCAGGCGGGGTGGGGGGGCTTATAGCAATCAGCCCCAGCATTTT